These 14 T cell receptor beta chains were sequenced from one sample in a study of shared clonotypes between healthy human individuals. TCRdb's table, derived via immunoSEQ multiplex PCR, lists solely in-frame clones and lacks some. This sample yields approximately 980,000 clones, of which 76% are seen a single time; roughly 1.5% belongs to the top ten. The sequenced sample consisted of memory CD4+ T cells sorted from blood. Noted subset: CD45RA-negative fraction. Every receptor here comes from a man younger than 35 in good health.

The chain employs TRBV5-1 and TRBJ1-1; 10 bases match TRBD1. The CDR3 covers 17 residues. From germline, CDR1 is SGHRS and CDR2 YFSETQ. Trimming took 4 bases from V and 0 from J; bases not matched to a gene: 9. CDR3 residues: CASSPRQGALLNTEAFF. CDR3 in DNA: TGCGCCAGCAGCCCTCGACAGGGGGCCCTCTTGAACACTGAAGCTTTCTTT.

This clone occurred a few times. V is TRBV18 and J is TRBJ2-7, with 7 bases that match TRBD1. V was clipped by 4 bases and J by 2 bases; unmatched bases: 2. This CDR3 comprises 13 residues. The V gene's germline CDR1 is KGHSH and CDR2 LQKENI. The CDR3 coding sequence is TGTGCCAGCTCACGGGGACAGACCTACGAGCAGTACTTC. Encoded protein: CASSRGQTYEQYF.

With respect to this clone: Other DNA sequences in the same sample also yield this CDR3. The chain links TRBV7-2 to TRBJ2-1; 8 bases match TRBD2. CDR1 and CDR2 from the germline V gene are SGHTA and FQGNSA. The J segment lost 1 base and the V segment lost 2 bases, leaving 1 base of the junction unmatched. The CDR3 extends over 15 amino acids. The DNA of the CDR3 is TGTGCCAGCAGCTTATTAGCGGGATCCTACAATGAGCAGTTCTTC. It encodes CASSLLAGSYNEQFF.

This chain connects TRBV7-2 to TRBJ1-5; TRBD1 agrees at 9 bases. The CDR3 loop spans 15 amino acids. CDR1 and CDR2 (germline): SGHTA, FQGNSA. The J segment lost 7 bases and the V segment lost 0 bases, leaving 4 bases of the junction unmatched. The DNA for the CDR3 is TGTGCCAGCAGCTTAGCGGGACAGGGTAAACAGCCCCAGCATTTT. Amino acid sequence: CASSLAGQGKQPQHF.

The chain has TRBV27 and TRBJ1-6, with a weak D call TRBD1 (6 bases). Per germline, CDR1 MNHEY and CDR2 SMNVEV (reference sequence). With 0 bases removed from V and 12 bases from J, the gap between germline ends came to 12 bases. This CDR3 has 14 amino acids. Here the CDR3 DNA reads TGTGCCAGCAGTTTATCGACGGAAGGGGGACCCCTCCACTTT. It yields the protein CASSLSTEGGPLHF.

The chain employs TRBV5-8 and TRBJ2-7, with D uncertain. Trimming took off 4 bases at V and 0 bases at J, with 14 bases between the two ends. The CDR3 is 15 residues long. CDR1 is SGHTS and CDR2 is YDEGEE in the germline V gene. CDR3 loop: CASSLKGVSSYEQYF. The CDR3 DNA sequence: TGTGCCAGCAGCCTGAAAGGCGTGAGCTCCTACGAGCAGTACTTC.

This chain uses TRBV5-1 with TRBJ1-2; a weak D match, TRBD1 (5 bases). Between the trimmed V and J ends, which lost 2 bases and 8 bases, there was a span of 13 bases. CDR3 size: 13 residues. CDR1 and CDR2 (germline): SGHRS, YFSETQ. CDR3 in amino acids: CASSFTPGAGYTF. CDR3 bases: TGCGCCAGCAGCTTCACCCCTGGGGCAGGCTACACCTTC.

This chain connects TRBV30 to TRBJ2-1; D not resolved. The CDR3 has 16 residues. CDR1 GTSNPN and CDR2 SVGIG come from the germline V gene (reference sequence). Between the trimmed V and J ends, which lost 0 bases and 0 bases, there was a span of 12 bases. Here the CDR3 reads CAWSVGITSSYNEQFF. As DNA, the CDR3 is TGTGCCTGGAGTGTAGGGATCACGAGCTCCTACAATGAGCAGTTCTTC.

The rearrangement joins TRBV14 to TRBJ2-3; D gene unclear. In germline, CDR1 is SGHDN, CDR2 FVKESK. The CDR3 covers 17 residues. The V gene lost 3 bases and the J gene lost 1 base, with 17 bases spanning the gap. The CDR3 reads CASSHPMNALGTDTQYF. The DNA of the CDR3 is TGTGCCAGCAGCCATCCCATGAATGCTCTCGGCACAGATACGCAGTATTTT.

The CDR3 DNA is TGTGCCATCAGTGAGACTAGCGGGGTCGCAGATACGCAGTATTTT. Protein: CAISETSGVADTQYF. The J gene is TRBJ2-3, the V gene TRBV10-3, with 10 nucleotides matching TRBD2. Germline trimming cut 2 bases from V and 4 bases from J; bases unmatched to any gene: 3. The CDR3 length is 15 residues. Germline CDR1 reads ENHRY; CDR2 reads SYGVKD.

The V and J genes are TRBV6-1 and TRBJ2-5; TRBD2 agrees at 13 bases. V dropped 1 base and J dropped 5; count of bases not matched to a gene: 4. From germline, CDR1 is MNHNS and CDR2 SASEGT. The CDR3 runs 16 residues. CDR3: CASSEVLAGGRETQYF. The DNA of the CDR3 is TGTGCCAGCAGTGAAGTACTAGCGGGGGGGCGGGAGACCCAGTACTTC.

With regard to this clone: It may be a read error: a sequence one base away is much more abundant. The sample has other DNA sequences that encode this CDR3 too. V usage is TRBV6-5 and J usage is TRBJ2-7; D unclear. Germline CDR1 is MNHEY and CDR2 is SVGAGI. The CDR3 is 10 residues long. The V and J ends lost 8 bases and 2 bases respectively, with 4 bases between them. The CDR3 DNA sequence: TGTGCCAGCGGGGCCTACGAGCAGTACTTC. The encoded protein is CASGAYEQYF.

The chain couples TRBV19 to TRBJ1-1; 10 bases fit TRBD1. The CDR3 consists of 16 residues. V gave up 10 bases and J gave up 1 base; unmatched junction bases: 12. CDR1 is LNHDA and CDR2 is SQIVND in the germline V gene (reference sequence). CDR3 nucleotides: TGTGCCACCGTGCCGGGACAGGGGTTAGGGAACACTGAAGCTTTCTTT. Protein: CATVPGQGLGNTEAFF.

The V gene is TRBV6-1, the J gene TRBJ2-7; D is perhaps TRBD2 (6 bases). The length of the CDR3 is 14 residues. The germline V and J ends were trimmed by 7 bases and 0 bases, with 13 bases remaining between them. The germline V gene encodes CDR1 MNHNS and CDR2 SASEGT. CDR3 sequence (DNA): TGTGCCAGCACGAGGACTACCATCTCCTACGAGCAGTACTTC. The encoded protein is CASTRTTISYEQYF.